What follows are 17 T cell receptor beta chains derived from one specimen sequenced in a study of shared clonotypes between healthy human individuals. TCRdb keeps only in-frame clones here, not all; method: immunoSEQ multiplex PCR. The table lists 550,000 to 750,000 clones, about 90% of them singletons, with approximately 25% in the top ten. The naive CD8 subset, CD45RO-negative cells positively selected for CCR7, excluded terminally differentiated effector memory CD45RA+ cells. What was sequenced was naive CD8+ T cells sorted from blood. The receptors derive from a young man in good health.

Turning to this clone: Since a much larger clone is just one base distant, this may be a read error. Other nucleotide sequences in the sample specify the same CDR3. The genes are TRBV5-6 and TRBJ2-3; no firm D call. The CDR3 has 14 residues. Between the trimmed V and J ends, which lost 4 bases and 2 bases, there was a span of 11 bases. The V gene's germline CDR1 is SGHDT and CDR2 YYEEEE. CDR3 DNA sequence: TGTGCCAGCAGCCTGACCAGCTCCACAGATACGCAGTATTTT. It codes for CASSLTSSTDTQYF.

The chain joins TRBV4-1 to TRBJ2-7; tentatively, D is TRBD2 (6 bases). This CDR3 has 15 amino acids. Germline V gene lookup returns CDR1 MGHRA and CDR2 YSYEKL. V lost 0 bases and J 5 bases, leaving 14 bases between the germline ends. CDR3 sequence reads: CASSQDGGSPNEQYF. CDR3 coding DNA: TGCGCCAGCAGCCAAGACGGGGGTTCCCCTAACGAGCAGTACTTC.

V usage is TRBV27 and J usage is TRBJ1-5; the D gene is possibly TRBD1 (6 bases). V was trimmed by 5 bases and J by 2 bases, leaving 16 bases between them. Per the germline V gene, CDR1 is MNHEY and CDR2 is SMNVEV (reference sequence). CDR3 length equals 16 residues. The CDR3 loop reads CASSPGTPYGNQPQHF. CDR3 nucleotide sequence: TGTGCCAGCAGTCCCGGGACACCCTACGGCAATCAGCCCCAGCATTTT.

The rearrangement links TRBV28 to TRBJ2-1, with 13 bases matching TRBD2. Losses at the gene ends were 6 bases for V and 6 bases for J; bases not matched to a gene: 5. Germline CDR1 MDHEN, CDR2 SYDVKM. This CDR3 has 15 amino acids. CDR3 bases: TGTGCCAGCAGAACCGGGACTAGCGGGATCAATGAGCAGTTCTTC. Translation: CASRTGTSGINEQFF.

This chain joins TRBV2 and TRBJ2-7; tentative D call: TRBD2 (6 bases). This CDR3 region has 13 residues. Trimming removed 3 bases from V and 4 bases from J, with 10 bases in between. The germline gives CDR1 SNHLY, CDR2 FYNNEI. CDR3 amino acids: CASSDGTPYEQYF. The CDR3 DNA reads TGTGCCAGCAGTGACGGGACTCCGTACGAGCAGTACTTC.

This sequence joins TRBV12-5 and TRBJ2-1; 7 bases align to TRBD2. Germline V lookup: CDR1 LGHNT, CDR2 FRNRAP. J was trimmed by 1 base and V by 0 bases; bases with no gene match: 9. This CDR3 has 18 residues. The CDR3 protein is CASGLVLTGGESYNEQFF. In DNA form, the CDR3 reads TGTGCTAGTGGTTTGGTACTGACGGGAGGTGAATCCTACAATGAGCAGTTCTTC.

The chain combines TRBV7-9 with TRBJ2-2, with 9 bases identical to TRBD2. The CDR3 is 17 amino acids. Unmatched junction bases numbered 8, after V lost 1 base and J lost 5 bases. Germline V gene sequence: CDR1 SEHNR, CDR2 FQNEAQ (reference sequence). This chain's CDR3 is CASSLEVAGVRTGELFF. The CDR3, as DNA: TGTGCCAGCAGCTTAGAGGTAGCGGGAGTTCGAACCGGGGAGCTGTTTTTT.

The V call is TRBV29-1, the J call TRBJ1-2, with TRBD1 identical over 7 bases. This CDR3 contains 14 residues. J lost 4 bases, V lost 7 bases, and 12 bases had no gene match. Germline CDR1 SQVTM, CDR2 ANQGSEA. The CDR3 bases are TGCAGCGCGTACATAACGACAGGGCGCTATGGCTACACCTTC. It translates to CSAYITTGRYGYTF.

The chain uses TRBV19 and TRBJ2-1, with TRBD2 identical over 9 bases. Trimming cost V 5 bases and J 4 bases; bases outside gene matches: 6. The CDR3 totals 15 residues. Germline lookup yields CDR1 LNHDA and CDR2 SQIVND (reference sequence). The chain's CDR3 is CASSALAGIYNEQFF. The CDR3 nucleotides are TGTGCCAGTAGTGCACTAGCGGGTATTTACAATGAGCAGTTCTTC. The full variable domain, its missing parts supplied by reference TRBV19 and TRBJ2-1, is DGGITQSPKYLFRKEGQNVTLSCEQNLNHDAMYWYRQDPGQGLRLIYYSQIVNDFQKGDIAEGYSVSREKKESFPLTVTSAQKNPTAFYLCASSALAGIYNEQFFGPGTRLTVL.

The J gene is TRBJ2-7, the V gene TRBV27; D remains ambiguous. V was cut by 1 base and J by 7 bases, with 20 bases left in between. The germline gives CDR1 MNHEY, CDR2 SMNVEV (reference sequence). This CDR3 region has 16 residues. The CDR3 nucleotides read TGTGCCAGCAGTTTATTAGGCCCCCAGGCCTGGGGTGAGCAGTACTTC. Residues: CASSLLGPQAWGEQYF.

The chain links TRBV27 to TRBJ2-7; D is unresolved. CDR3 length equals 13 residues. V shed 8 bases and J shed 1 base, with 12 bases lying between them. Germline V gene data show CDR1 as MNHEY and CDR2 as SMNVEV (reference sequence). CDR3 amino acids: CASSSVPSYEQYF. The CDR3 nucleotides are TGTGCCAGCTCCTCCGTCCCTTCCTACGAGCAGTACTTC.

CDR3 sequence reads: CASSRVSSYNEQFF. CDR3 DNA sequence: TGTGCCAGCAGCCGAGTCAGCTCCTACAATGAGCAGTTCTTC. The chain uses TRBV7-6 and TRBJ2-1; D remains unclear. The V gene lost 5 bases and the J gene lost 0 bases, with 8 bases spanning the gap. The V gene's germline CDR1 is SGHVS and CDR2 FNYEAQ. The CDR3 has 14 amino acids.

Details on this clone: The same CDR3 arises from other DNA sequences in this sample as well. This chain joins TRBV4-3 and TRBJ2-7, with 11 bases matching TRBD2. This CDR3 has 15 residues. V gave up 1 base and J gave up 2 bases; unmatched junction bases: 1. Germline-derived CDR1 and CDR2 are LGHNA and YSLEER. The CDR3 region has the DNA TGCGCCAGCAGCCAAGGACTAGCGGGAACCTACGAGCAGTACTTC. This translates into CASSQGLAGTYEQYF.

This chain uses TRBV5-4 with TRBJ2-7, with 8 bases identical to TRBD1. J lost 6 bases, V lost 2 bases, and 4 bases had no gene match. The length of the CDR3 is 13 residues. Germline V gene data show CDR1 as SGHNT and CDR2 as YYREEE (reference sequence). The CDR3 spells CASSFGQGGEQYF. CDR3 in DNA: TGTGCCAGCAGCTTTGGACAGGGCGGCGAGCAGTACTTC.

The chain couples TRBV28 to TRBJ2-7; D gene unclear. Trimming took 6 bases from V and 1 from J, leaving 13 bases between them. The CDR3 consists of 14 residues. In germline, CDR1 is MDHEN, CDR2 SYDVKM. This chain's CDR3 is CASSLTVRSYEQYF. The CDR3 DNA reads TGTGCCAGCAGCCTGACTGTTCGATCCTACGAGCAGTACTTC.

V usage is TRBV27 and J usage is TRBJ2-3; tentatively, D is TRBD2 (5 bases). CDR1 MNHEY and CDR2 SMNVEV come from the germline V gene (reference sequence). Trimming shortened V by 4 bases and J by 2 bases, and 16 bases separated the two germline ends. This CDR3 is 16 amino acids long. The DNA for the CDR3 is TGTGCCAGCAGTTCCCCGATCGGACTCGTCACAGATACGCAGTATTTT. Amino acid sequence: CASSSPIGLVTDTQYF.

CDR3 nucleotides: TGCAGCGTTGGGATGGTCGGGAGGGGTTACGAGCAGTACTTC. This sequence encodes CSVGMVGRGYEQYF. V gene TRBV29-1 combines with J gene TRBJ2-7; 8 nucleotides match TRBD2. Per germline, CDR1 SQVTM and CDR2 ANQGSEA. This CDR3 region has 14 residues. J gave up 4 bases and V 4 bases, and 9 bases lay outside the gene matches.